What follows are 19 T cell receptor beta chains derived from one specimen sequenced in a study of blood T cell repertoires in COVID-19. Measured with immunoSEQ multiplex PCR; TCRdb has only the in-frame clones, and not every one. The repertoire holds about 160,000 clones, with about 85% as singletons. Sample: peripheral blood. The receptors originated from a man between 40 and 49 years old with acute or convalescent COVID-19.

In DNA form, the CDR3 reads TGTGCCAGCAGCTTAGATGGGTCAGGCGAAGTCAATCAGCCCCAGCATTTT. Translated: CASSLDGSGEVNQPQHF. This sequence joins TRBV11-3 and TRBJ1-5; D ambiguous. Germline values: CDR1 SGHNT, CDR2 YENEEA. The CDR3 has 17 amino acids. V lost 0 bases and J lost 3, with 15 bases in between. Based on the CDR3 plus reference TRBV11-3 and TRBJ1-5, the full variable domain is EAGVVQSPRYKIIEKKQPVAFWCNPISGHNTLYWYLQNLGQGPELLIRYENEEAVDDSQLPKDRFSAERLKGVDSTLKIQPAELGDSAVYLCASSLDGSGEVNQPQHFGDGTRLSIL.

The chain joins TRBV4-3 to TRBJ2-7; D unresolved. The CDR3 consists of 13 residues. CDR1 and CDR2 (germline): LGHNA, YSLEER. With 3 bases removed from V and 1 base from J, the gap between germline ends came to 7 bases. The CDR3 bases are TGCGCCAGCAGCCAGTTAGTTTCCTACGAGCAGTACTTC. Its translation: CASSQLVSYEQYF.

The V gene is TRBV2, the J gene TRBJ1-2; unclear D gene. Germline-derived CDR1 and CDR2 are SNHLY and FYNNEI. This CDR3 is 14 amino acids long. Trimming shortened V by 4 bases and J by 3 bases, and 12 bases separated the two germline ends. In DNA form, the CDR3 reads TGTGCCAGCAGTGTCCGGGTGACTTACTATGGCTACACCTTC. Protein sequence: CASSVRVTYYGYTF.

Written as DNA, the CDR3 is TGTGCCAGCAGCCAGCGCGGTGAAGCTTTCTTT. Translated: CASSQRGEAFF. The V and J genes are TRBV3-1 (or the pseudogene TRBV3-2) and TRBJ1-1; D call uncertain. The CDR3 extends over 11 amino acids. CDR1 is LGHDT, CDR2 YNNKEL, per germline (reference sequence). V lost 3 bases, J lost 7 bases, and 6 bases lay in between.

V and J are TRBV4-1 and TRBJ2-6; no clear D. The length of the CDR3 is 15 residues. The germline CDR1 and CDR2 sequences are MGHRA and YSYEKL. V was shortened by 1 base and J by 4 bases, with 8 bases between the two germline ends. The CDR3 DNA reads TGCGCCAGCAGCCAAGTTGTTTCGGGGGCCAACGTCCTGACTTTC. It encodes CASSQVVSGANVLTF.

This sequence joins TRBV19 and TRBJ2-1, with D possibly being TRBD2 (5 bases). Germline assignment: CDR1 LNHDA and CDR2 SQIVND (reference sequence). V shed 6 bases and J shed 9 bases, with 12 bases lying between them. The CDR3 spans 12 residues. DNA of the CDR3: TGTGCCAGTAGCCAAATAGGAGGTGAGCAGTTCTTC. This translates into CASSQIGGEQFF.

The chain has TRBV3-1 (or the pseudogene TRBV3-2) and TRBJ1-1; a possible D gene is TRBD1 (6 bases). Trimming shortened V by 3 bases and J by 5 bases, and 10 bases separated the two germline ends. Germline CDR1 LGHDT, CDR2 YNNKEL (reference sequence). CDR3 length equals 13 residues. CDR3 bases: TGTGCCAGCAGCCACCAGGGGAAGACTGAAGCTTTCTTT. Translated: CASSHQGKTEAFF.

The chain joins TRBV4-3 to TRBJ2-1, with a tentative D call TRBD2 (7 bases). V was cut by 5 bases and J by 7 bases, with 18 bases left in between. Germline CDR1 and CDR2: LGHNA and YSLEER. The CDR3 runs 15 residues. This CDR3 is CASSEGRGYRNEQFF. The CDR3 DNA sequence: TGCGCCAGCAGCGAGGGGAGGGGGTATAGGAATGAGCAGTTCTTC.

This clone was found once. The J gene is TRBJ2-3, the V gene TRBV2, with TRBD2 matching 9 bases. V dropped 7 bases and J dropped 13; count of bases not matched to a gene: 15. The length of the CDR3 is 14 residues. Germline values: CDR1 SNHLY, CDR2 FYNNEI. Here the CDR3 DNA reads TGTGCCAGCACTCGGGCTAGCGGGACTCCTTCCGAGTATTTT. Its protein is CASTRASGTPSEYF.

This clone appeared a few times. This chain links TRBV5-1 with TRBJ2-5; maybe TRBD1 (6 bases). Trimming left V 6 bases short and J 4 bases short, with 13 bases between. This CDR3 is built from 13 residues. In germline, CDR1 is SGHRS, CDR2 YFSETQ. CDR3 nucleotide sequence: TGCGCCAGCACAGGGGACAAGTCAGAGACCCAGTACTTC. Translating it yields CASTGDKSETQYF.

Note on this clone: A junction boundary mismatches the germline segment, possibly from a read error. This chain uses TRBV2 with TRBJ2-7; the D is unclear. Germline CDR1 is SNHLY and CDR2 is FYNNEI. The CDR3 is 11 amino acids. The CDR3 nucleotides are TGTGCCAGCAGCGAAGGCGGCAAGCAGTACTTC. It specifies CASSEGGKQYF.

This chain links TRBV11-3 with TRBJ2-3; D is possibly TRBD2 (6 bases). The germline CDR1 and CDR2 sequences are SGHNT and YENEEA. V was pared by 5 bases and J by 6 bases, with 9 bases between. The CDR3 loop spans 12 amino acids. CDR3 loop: CASSQGRDTQYF. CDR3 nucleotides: TGTGCCAGCAGCCAAGGGAGGGATACGCAGTATTTT.

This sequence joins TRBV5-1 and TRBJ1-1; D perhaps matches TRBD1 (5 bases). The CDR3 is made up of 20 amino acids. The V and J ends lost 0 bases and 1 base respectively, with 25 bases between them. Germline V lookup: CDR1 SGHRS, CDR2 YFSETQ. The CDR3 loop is CASSLGLGRTLFPGNTEAFF. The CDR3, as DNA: TGCGCCAGCAGCTTGGGGCTAGGGCGGACACTCTTTCCTGGGAACACTGAAGCTTTCTTT.

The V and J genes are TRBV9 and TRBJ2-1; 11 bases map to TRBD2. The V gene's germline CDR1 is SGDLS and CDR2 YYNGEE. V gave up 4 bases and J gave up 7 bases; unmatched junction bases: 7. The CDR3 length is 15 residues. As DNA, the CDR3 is TGTGCCAGCAGCACAATAGCGGGGGGGTTGAATGAGCAGTTCTTC. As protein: CASSTIAGGLNEQFF. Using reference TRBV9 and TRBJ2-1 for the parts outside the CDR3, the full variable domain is DSGVTQTPKHLITATGQRVTLRCSPRSGDLSVYWYQQSLDQGLQFLIQYYNGEERAKGNILERFSAQQFPDLHSELNLSSLELGDSALYFCASSTIAGGLNEQFFGPGTRLTVL.

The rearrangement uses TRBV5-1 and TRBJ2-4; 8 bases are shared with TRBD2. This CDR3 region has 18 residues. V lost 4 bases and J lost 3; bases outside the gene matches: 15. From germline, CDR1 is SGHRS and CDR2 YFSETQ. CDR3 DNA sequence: TGCGCCAGCAGCACCCCCCGGGAGGGAGCAATAGACAAAAACATTCAGTACTTC. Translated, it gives CASSTPREGAIDKNIQYF. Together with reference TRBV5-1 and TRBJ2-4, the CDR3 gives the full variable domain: KAGVTQTPRYLIKTRGQQVTLSCSPISGHRSVSWYQQTPGQGLQFLFEYFSETQRNKGNFPGRFSGRQFSNSRSEMNVSTLELGDSALYLCASSTPREGAIDKNIQYFGAGTRLSVL.

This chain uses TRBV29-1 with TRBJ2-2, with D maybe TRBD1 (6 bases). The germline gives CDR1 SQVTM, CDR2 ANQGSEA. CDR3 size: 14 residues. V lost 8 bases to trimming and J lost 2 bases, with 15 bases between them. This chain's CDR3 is CSTTTGGNTGELFF. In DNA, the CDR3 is TGCAGCACCACGACAGGCGGTAACACCGGGGAGCTGTTTTTT.

The CDR3 bases are TGTGCCACCAGTCCCACCCACGGGGCAACTAATGAAAAACTGTTTTTT. The encoded protein is CATSPTHGATNEKLFF. The V gene is TRBV24-1, the J gene TRBJ1-4; no clear D. The CDR3 runs 16 residues. Deletions cut 6 bases from V and 0 bases from J, with 13 bases between. Germline V gene data show CDR1 as KGHDR and CDR2 as SFDVKD.

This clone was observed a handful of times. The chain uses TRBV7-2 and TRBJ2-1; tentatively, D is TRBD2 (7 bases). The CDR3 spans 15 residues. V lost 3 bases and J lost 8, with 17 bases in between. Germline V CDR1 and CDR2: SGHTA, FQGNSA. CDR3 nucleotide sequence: TGTGCCAGCAGCTTGGAGTGGGGGGGCGGATATGAGCAGTTCTTC. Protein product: CASSLEWGGGYEQFF.

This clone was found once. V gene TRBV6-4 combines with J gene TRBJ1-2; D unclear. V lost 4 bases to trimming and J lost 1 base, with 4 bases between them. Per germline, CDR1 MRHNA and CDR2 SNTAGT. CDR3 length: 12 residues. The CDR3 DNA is TGTGCCAGCAGTGCTGTTAACTATGGCTACACCTTC. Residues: CASSAVNYGYTF.